The 23 T cell receptor beta chains given below trace back to one sample, sequenced in a study of blood T cells in healthy people across ages. Using a J-beta primer mix together with a sample-barcoded 5' primer, a second PCR was run for about 6 to 11 cycles. TCRdb fed the 5' RACE reads into MiXCR, producing one record per CDR3 protein. The sample carries roughly 700,000 distinct CDR3 sequences, 32% recorded once. The sequenced sample was blood. The receptors shown here come from an elderly woman in good health.

Ten or more counts support this clonotype. The chain recombines TRBV3-1 with TRBJ2-5, with unresolved D. Between the trimmed V and J ends, which lost 0 bases and 5 bases, there was a span of 7 bases. The CDR3 length is 13 residues. From germline, CDR1 is LGHDT and CDR2 YNNKEL (reference sequence). Here the CDR3 reads CASSQDMSETQYF. The CDR3 bases are TGTGCCAGCAGCCAAGATATGTCGGAGACCCAGTACTTC.

Comment on this clonotype: Given a much more abundant clone one base away, this may be a read error. This chain connects TRBV29-1 to TRBJ2-5; D gene unclear. The ends were cut back, 7 bases at V and 5 bases at J, with 14 bases in the middle. Germline CDR1 and CDR2: SQVTM and ANQGSEA. This CDR3 has 12 amino acids. The CDR3 DNA reads TGCAGCGGTGGCCGAGGTTCGGAGACCCAGTACTTC. Amino acids: CSGGRGSETQYF. Combining the CDR3 with reference TRBV29-1 and TRBJ2-5 gives the whole variable domain SAVISQKPSRDICQRGTSLTIQCQVDSQVTMMFWYRQQPGQSLTLIATANQGSEATYESGFVIDKFPISRPNLTFSTLTVSNMSPEDSSIYLCSGGRGSETQYFGPGTRLLVL.

This clonotype occurred many times. Here the CDR3 reads CASLGQGNYQPQHF. The CDR3 bases are TGTGCCAGTTTGGGACAGGGGAATTATCAGCCCCAGCATTTT. This rearrangement joins TRBV6-2 or TRBV6-3 to TRBJ1-5, with 10 bases fitting TRBD1. With 9 bases clipped from V and 5 bases from J, the junction kept 7 bases outside the gene matches. Germline V gene sequence: CDR1 MNHEY, CDR2 SVGEGT. This CDR3 is 14 amino acids long.

The count of this clonotype is one. The chain combines TRBV12-3 or TRBV12-4 with TRBJ1-5; D is possibly TRBD1 (5 bases). This CDR3 contains 15 residues. V was shortened by 5 bases and J by 4 bases, with 15 bases between the two germline ends. The DNA of the CDR3 is TGTGCCAGCAGTGGAGGGACTCACCCTAATCAGCCCCAGCATTTT. Translated: CASSGGTHPNQPQHF.

The chain recombines TRBV29-1 with TRBJ1-1, with D perhaps TRBD1 (6 bases). Trimming removed 7 bases at V and 7 bases at J, with 10 bases between. This CDR3 comprises 10 residues. Germline assignment: CDR1 SQVTM and CDR2 ANQGSEA. CDR3 sequence: CSARTVEAFF. Here the CDR3 DNA reads TGCAGCGCTCGGACAGTTGAAGCTTTCTTT.

This clonotype has a handful of counts. The rearrangement uses TRBV5-1 and TRBJ1-1; D is unclear. The CDR3 extends over 14 amino acids. Germline values: CDR1 SGHRS, CDR2 YFSETQ. V lost 1 base to trimming and J lost 3 bases, with 10 bases between them. The CDR3 nucleotides read TGCGCCAGCAGCTTGTTTGCCTCGGACACTGAAGCTTTCTTT. The encoded protein is CASSLFASDTEAFF.

This chain uses TRBV4-2 with TRBJ1-4; D might be TRBD1 (6 bases). Germline V gene sequence: CDR1 LGHNA, CDR2 YNFKEQ. This CDR3 comprises 16 residues. V dropped 0 bases and J dropped 8 bases, with 16 bases sitting between them. CDR3 protein: CASSQERRGRNEKLFF. The CDR3 DNA sequence: TGTGCCAGCAGCCAAGAACGGCGGGGGCGCAACGAAAAACTGTTTTTT.

This clonotype was seen at least ten times. The rearrangement joins TRBV6-2 or TRBV6-3 to TRBJ2-7; 8 bases fit TRBD2. The CDR3 totals 13 residues. Germline V gene lookup returns CDR1 MNHEY and CDR2 SVGEGT. After removal of 3 bases from V and 7 bases from J, the junction contained 5 bases not matched to a gene. Here the CDR3 DNA reads TGTGCCAGCAGTTATAACAGCGGGGGTGAGCAGTACTTC. This gives the protein CASSYNSGGEQYF.

The sample holds a few counts of this clonotype. The chain carries TRBV29-1 and TRBJ2-4; D assignment may be TRBD1 or TRBD2 (5 bases each). The CDR3 spans 14 residues. Per germline, CDR1 SQVTM and CDR2 ANQGSEA. V dropped 4 bases and J dropped 9 bases, with 19 bases sitting between them. The CDR3: CSVGGADPSSIQYF. As DNA, the CDR3 is TGCAGCGTTGGAGGGGCGGACCCCTCTAGCATTCAGTACTTC.

This clonotype was counted many times. The chain is built from TRBV4-2 and TRBJ2-7; D may be TRBD1 (6 bases). The CDR3 length is 14 residues. Trimming removed 5 bases at V and 1 base at J, with 12 bases between. Germline CDR1 reads LGHNA; CDR2 reads YNFKEQ. CDR3 sequence (DNA): TGTGCCAGCAGCAAAGGGGGATCTTCCTACGAGCAGTACTTC. It yields the protein CASSKGGSSYEQYF.

This clonotype has a count of ten or more. CDR3 in DNA: TGTGCCAGCTCACCGCGGACAGGGGGCCAAGAGACCCAGTACTTC. Its translation is CASSPRTGGQETQYF. The rearrangement uses TRBV18 and TRBJ2-5, with 10 bases lining up with TRBD1. CDR1 KGHSH and CDR2 LQKENI come from the germline V gene. Germline trimming cut 3 bases from V and 1 base from J; bases unmatched to any gene: 2. The CDR3 has 15 residues.

This clonotype was recorded a few times. The V call is TRBV7-9, the J call TRBJ2-1, with TRBD2 as a possible D gene (5 bases). This CDR3 has 16 residues. V was trimmed by 2 bases and J by 0 bases, leaving 11 bases between them. Germline CDR1 is SEHNR and CDR2 is FQNEAQ (reference sequence). As DNA, the CDR3 is TGTGCCAGCAGCTTATCTGGCGGGTACTCCTACAATGAGCAGTTCTTC. This encodes CASSLSGGYSYNEQFF.

With respect to this clonotype: A much larger clone differs by one base, so this may be a read error. This rearrangement joins TRBV12-3 or TRBV12-4 to TRBJ2-1, with D possibly being TRBD1 (6 bases). The CDR3 extends over 19 amino acids. The CDR3 protein is CAGSLRGFGAPTSYNEQFF. The CDR3 DNA sequence: TGTGCCGGCAGTCTCAGGGGCTTCGGGGCTCCGACCTCCTACAATGAGCAGTTCTTC.

This clonotype was recorded many times. The chain employs TRBV7-3 and TRBJ1-2; D is uncertain. V was clipped by 5 bases and J by 1 base, with 14 bases between them. Germline assignment: CDR1 SGHTA and CDR2 FQGTGA. This CDR3 spans 15 amino acids. CDR3 nucleotides: TGTGCCAGCAGCCCCCGTGTAGGGAGTAACTATGGCTACACCTTC. It encodes CASSPRVGSNYGYTF.

This clonotype came up many times. The DNA for the CDR3 is TGTGCCAGCAGCATAGGGGGGAGCACAGATACGCAGTATTTT. Protein product: CASSIGGSTDTQYF. The chain couples TRBV11-3 to TRBJ2-3; D might be TRBD1 or TRBD2, each matching 6 bases. Trimming cost V 5 bases and J 0 bases, with 9 bases left between them. The CDR3 extends over 14 amino acids. CDR1 and CDR2 from the germline V gene are SGHNT and YENEEA.

The chain carries TRBV5-1 and TRBJ2-1, with 11 bases identical to TRBD1. Germline V CDR1 and CDR2: SGHRS, YFSETQ. This CDR3 has 14 amino acids. V lost 4 bases to trimming and J lost 7 bases; unmatched junction nucleotides: 4. The CDR3 sequence is CASSGGTGGNEQFF. The CDR3 coding sequence is TGCGCCAGCAGCGGGGGGACAGGGGGAAATGAGCAGTTCTTC.

This clonotype was counted a single time. Just one base apart from a much larger clone, this may be a read error. J is TRBJ1-2 and V is TRBV20-1; perhaps TRBD1 as D (5 bases). V shed 6 bases and J shed 7 bases, with 18 bases lying between them. Germline V gene data show CDR1 as DFQATT and CDR2 as SNEGSKA (reference sequence). The CDR3 runs to 13 residues. The CDR3 loop is CSAHPGGSCGYTF. Here the CDR3 DNA reads TGCAGTGCCCATCCCGGGGGGTCCTGTGGCTACACCTTC.

This clonotype has just a few counts. The chain joins TRBV29-1 to TRBJ1-1; D unclear. Germline V gene sequence: CDR1 SQVTM, CDR2 ANQGSEA. The CDR3 loop spans 13 amino acids. The V gene lost 3 bases and the J gene lost 8 bases, with 16 bases spanning the gap. This CDR3 reads CSVERTVNGEAFF. CDR3 coding DNA: TGCAGCGTTGAGAGGACGGTGAACGGGGAAGCTTTCTTT.

This clonotype was counted at least ten times. The chain combines TRBV7-8 with TRBJ2-1; 7 bases line up with TRBD1. This CDR3 region has 13 residues. Germline CDR1 and CDR2: SGHVS and FQNEAQ. Germline trimming cut 5 bases from V and 5 bases from J; bases unmatched to any gene: 3. The CDR3 bases are TGTGCCAGCAGCCTCGGGACAGACAATGAGCAGTTCTTC. It encodes CASSLGTDNEQFF.

This rearrangement joins TRBV20-1 to TRBJ2-4, with 14 bases matching TRBD2. The J call may be faulty, since TRBJ2-7 better matches the DNA end. The CDR3 is 15 residues long. CDR1 is DFQATT and CDR2 is SNEGSKA in the germline V gene (reference sequence). CDR3 sequence: CSAILGTSGSYEQYF. DNA of the CDR3: TGCAGTGCTATACTTGGGACTAGCGGGAGTTACGAGCAGTACTTC.

The chain is built from TRBV9 and TRBJ2-7, with D possibly being TRBD2 (5 bases). V was clipped by 4 bases and J by 7 bases, with 24 bases between them. The length of the CDR3 is 16 residues. Germline loops: CDR1 SGDLS, CDR2 YYNGEE. DNA for the CDR3: TGTGCCAGCAGCATATCCGAGGGTGGACGCGACAATGAGCAGTACTTC. Translation gives CASSISEGGRDNEQYF.

This clonotype has more than one count but fewer than ten. The chain combines TRBV25-1 with TRBJ2-3; 8 positions agree with TRBD2. The V segment lost 4 bases and the J segment 4 bases; nucleotides outside the gene matches: 10. CDR3 length equals 16 residues. CDR1 is MGHDK, CDR2 SYGVNS, per germline. The CDR3 DNA sequence: TGTGCCAGCAGTGCCCGAGCGGGGGCAGGGGCAGATACGCAGTATTTT. Translated: CASSARAGAGADTQYF.

This clonotype was found many times. The rearrangement links TRBV9 to TRBJ2-3; perhaps TRBD2 as D (7 bases). Between the trimmed V and J ends, which lost 7 bases and 0 bases, there was a span of 18 bases. Germline V gives CDR1 SGDLS, CDR2 YYNGEE. This CDR3 spans 16 amino acids. CDR3 residues: CASAGAGATSTDTQYF. The CDR3 DNA reads as TGTGCCAGCGCCGGGGCGGGGGCTACTAGCACAGATACGCAGTATTTT. The full variable domain, rest sourced from reference TRBV9 and TRBJ2-3, is DSGVTQTPKHLITATGQRVTLRCSPRSGDLSVYWYQQSLDQGLQFLIQYYNGEERAKGNILERFSAQQFPDLHSELNLSSLELGDSALYFCASAGAGATSTDTQYFGPGTRLTVL.